This TCR beta chain was identified in a study of blood T cell repertoires in COVID-19. The method was immunoSEQ multiplex PCR; TCRdb's version includes in-frame clones alone and lacks a portion of them. The sample lists 200,000 to 300,000 clones; more than 75% were seen once. V dropped 3 bases and J dropped 6; count of bases not matched to a gene: 9. Germline loops: CDR1 WNHNN, CDR2 SYGVQD (reference sequence). This CDR3 comprises 15 residues. The specimen sequenced was peripheral blood. This sequence was found in a woman in her fifties or sixties with active or convalescent COVID-19. The chain joins TRBV10-1 to TRBJ2-7; 9 nucleotides agree with TRBD1. The CDR3 nucleotides read TGCGCCAGCAGTGACCACGGGACAGGGCGGTTCGAGCAGTACTTC. It yields the protein CASSDHGTGRFEQYF.